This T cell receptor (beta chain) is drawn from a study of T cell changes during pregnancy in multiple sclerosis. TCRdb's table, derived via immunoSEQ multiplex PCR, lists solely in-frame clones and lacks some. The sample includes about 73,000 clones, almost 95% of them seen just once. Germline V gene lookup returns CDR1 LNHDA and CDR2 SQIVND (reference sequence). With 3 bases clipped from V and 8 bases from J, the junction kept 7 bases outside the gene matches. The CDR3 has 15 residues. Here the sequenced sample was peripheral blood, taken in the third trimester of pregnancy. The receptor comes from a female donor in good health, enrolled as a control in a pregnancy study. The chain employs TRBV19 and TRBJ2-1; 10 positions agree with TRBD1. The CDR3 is CASSIRDRGPHEQFF. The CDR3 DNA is TGTGCCAGTAGTATTCGGGACAGGGGTCCCCATGAGCAGTTCTTC.